This T cell receptor beta chain derives from a study of blood T cell repertoires in COVID-19. Clones were sequenced by immunoSEQ multiplex PCR, and TCRdb holds only the in-frame ones, with some missing. Of fewer than 400,000 clones detected, roughly 90% appear once; the ten largest clones hold approximately 2.9%. Germline V lookup: CDR1 SQVTM, CDR2 ANQGSEA. With 6 bases removed from V and 8 bases from J, the gap between germline ends came to 19 bases. This CDR3 comprises 13 residues. The genes are TRBV29-1 and TRBJ1-2; D may be TRBD1 (5 bases). Sequencing input: peripheral blood. The clonotype comes from a woman aged 25 to 39 with COVID-19, enrolled during active disease. The CDR3 protein is CSVASSGGRGYTF. DNA of the CDR3: TGCAGCGTCGCTTCGTCCGGGGGGAGAGGCTACACCTTC.